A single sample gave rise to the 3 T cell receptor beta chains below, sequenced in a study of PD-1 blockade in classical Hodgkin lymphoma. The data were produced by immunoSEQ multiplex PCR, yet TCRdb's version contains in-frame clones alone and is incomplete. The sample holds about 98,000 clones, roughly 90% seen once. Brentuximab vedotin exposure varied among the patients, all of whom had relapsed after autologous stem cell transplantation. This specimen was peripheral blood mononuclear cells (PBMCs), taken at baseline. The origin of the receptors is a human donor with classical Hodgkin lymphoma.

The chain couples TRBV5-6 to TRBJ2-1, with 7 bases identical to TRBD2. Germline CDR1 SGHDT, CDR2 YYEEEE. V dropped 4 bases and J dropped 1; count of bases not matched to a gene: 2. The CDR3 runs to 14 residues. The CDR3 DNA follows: TGTGCCAGCAGCGCTAGCGGTTCCTACAATGAGCAGTTCTTC. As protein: CASSASGSYNEQFF.

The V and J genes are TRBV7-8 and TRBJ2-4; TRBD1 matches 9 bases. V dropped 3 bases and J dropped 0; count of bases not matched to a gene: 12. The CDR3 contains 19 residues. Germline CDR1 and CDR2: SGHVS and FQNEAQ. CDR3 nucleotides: TGTGCCAGCAGCTTTACCGGGACAGGGTCATTTCTAGCCAAAAACATTCAGTACTTC. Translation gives CASSFTGTGSFLAKNIQYF.

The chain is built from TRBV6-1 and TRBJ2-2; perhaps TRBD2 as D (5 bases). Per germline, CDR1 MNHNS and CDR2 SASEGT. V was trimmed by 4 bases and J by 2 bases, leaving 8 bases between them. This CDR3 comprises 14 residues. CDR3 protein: CASSVSGNTGELFF. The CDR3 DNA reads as TGTGCCAGCAGTGTATCGGGAAACACCGGGGAGCTGTTTTTT.